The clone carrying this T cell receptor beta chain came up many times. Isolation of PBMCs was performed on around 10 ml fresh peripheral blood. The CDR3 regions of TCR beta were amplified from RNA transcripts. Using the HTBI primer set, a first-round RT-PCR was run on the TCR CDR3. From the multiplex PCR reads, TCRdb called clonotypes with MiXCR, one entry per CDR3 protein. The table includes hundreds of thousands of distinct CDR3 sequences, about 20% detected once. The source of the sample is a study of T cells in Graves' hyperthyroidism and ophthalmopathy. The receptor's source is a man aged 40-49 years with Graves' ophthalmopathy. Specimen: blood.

The CDR3 loop is CASSSDGMQETQYF. For the CDR3, the DNA is TGTGCCAGCAGCTCCGATGGTATGCAAGAGACCCAGTACTTC. V is TRBV7-2 and J is TRBJ2-5; no reliable D call. There are 14 residues in the CDR3. V was pared by 4 bases and J by 2 bases, with 11 bases between. The germline CDR1 and CDR2 sequences are SGHTA and FQGNSA.